The T cell receptor beta chain under discussion was sequenced for a study of tumor-infiltrating lymphocytes in localized non-small cell lung cancer. The repertoire was sequenced with immunoSEQ multiplex PCR; TCRdb's copy has only in-frame clones and lacks some. This sample has about 12,000 clones, with about 80% found just once. This CDR3 is 14 amino acids long. The germline gives CDR1 SNHLY, CDR2 FYNNEI. V lost 5 bases and J lost 1, with 11 bases in between. This sequence was found in a human donor with non-small cell lung cancer. The sample taken for sequencing was uninvolved lung tissue not adjacent to the tumor. V gene TRBV2 combines with J gene TRBJ2-5; TRBD1 is a possible D gene (6 bases). The CDR3 sequence: CASSPQGFQETQYF. CDR3 nucleotides: TGTGCCAGCAGTCCACAGGGTTTCCAAGAGACCCAGTACTTC.